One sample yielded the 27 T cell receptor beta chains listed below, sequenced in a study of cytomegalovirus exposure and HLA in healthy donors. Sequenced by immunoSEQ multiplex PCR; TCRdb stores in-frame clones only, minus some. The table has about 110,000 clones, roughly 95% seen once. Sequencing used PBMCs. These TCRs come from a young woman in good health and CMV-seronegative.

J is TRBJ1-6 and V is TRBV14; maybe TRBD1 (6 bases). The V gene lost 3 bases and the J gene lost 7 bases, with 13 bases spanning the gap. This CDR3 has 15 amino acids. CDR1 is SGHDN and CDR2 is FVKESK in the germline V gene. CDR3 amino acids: CASSQLGQGNSPLHF. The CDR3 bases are TGTGCCAGCAGCCAGCTTGGCCAGGGGAATTCACCCCTCCACTTT.

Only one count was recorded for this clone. CDR3 in DNA: TGTGCCAGCAGCCCCGGGACAGGGGGCGTATCAATGAACACTGAAGCTTTCTTT. This encodes CASSPGTGGVSMNTEAFF. The chain uses TRBV9 and TRBJ1-1; 12 bases map to TRBD1. This CDR3 is built from 18 residues. Trimming cost V 4 bases and J 0 bases; bases outside gene matches: 10. Germline CDR1 reads SGDLS; CDR2 reads YYNGEE.

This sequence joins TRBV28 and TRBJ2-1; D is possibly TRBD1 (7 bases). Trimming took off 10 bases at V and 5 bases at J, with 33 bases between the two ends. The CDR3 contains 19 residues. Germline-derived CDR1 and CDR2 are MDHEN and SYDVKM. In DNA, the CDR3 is TGTGCCAACCCAGGGGGAGGCAGGGTCGTAGGCGGGGCAGACAATGAGCAGTTCTTC. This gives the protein CANPGGGRVVGGADNEQFF.

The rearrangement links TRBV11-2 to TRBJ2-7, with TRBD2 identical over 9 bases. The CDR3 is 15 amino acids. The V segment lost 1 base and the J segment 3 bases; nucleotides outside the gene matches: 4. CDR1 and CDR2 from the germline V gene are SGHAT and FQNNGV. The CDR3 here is CASSLVGGGDYEQYF. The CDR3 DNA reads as TGTGCCAGCAGCTTAGTTGGCGGGGGGGACTACGAGCAGTACTTC.

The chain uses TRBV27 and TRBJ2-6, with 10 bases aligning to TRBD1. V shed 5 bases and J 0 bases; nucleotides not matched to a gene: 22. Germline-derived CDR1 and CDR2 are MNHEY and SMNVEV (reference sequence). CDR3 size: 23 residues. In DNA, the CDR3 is TGTGCCAGCAGTCCCCGCCCCTTGACAGGGGGCAATACCCGAGGCTCTGGGGCCAACGTCCTGACTTTC. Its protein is CASSPRPLTGGNTRGSGANVLTF.

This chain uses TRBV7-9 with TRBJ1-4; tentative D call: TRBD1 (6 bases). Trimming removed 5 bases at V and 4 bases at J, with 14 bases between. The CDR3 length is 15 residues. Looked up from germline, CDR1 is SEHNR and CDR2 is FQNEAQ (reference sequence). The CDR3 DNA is TGTGCCAGCAGCCCATCCAGGGGTTATAATGAAAAACTGTTTTTT. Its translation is CASSPSRGYNEKLFF.

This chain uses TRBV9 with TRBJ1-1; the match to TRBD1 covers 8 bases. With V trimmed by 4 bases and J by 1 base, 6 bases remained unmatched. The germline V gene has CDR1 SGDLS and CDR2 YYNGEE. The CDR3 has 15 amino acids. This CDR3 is CASSLRDRTNTEAFF. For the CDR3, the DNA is TGTGCCAGCAGCCTCCGGGACAGGACGAACACTGAAGCTTTCTTT. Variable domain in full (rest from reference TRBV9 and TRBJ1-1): DSGVTQTPKHLITATGQRVTLRCSPRSGDLSVYWYQQSLDQGLQFLIQYYNGEERAKGNILERFSAQQFPDLHSELNLSSLELGDSALYFCASSLRDRTNTEAFFGQGTRLTVV.

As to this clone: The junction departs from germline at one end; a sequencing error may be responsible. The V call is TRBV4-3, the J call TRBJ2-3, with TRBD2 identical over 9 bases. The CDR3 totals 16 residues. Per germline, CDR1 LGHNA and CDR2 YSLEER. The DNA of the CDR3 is TGCGCCAGCAGCCAAGGTTTGGGGACTAGCACGGATACGCAGTATTTT. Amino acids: CASSQGLGTSTDTQYF.

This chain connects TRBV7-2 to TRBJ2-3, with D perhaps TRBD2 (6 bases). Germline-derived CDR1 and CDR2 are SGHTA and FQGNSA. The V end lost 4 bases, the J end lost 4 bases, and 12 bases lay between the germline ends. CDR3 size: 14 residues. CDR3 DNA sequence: TGTGCCAGCAGCTACTCGGGGGTAGCAGATACGCAGTATTTT. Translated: CASSYSGVADTQYF.

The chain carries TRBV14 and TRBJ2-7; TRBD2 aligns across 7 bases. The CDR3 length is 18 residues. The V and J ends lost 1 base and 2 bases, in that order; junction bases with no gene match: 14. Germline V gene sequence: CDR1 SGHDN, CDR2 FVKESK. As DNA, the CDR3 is TGTGCCAGCAGCCAAGCCGGGGGGAGGAGGTGGGGGACCTACGAGCAGTACTTC. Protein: CASSQAGGRRWGTYEQYF.

The CDR3 sequence is CASSRGQGLYEQYF. The CDR3 bases are TGCGCCAGCAGCCGTGGACAGGGGCTCTACGAGCAGTACTTC. The chain is built from TRBV5-1 and TRBJ2-7; 9 nucleotides align to TRBD1. CDR1 is SGHRS, CDR2 YFSETQ, per germline. The CDR3 contains 14 residues. After removal of 4 bases from V and 3 bases from J, the junction contained 5 bases not matched to a gene.

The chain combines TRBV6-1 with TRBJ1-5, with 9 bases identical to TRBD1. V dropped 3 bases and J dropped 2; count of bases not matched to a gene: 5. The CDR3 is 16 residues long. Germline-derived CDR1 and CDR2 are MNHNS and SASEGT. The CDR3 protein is CASSELGQGRNQPQHF. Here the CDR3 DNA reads TGTGCCAGCAGTGAGCTCGGACAGGGGCGCAATCAGCCCCAGCATTTT.

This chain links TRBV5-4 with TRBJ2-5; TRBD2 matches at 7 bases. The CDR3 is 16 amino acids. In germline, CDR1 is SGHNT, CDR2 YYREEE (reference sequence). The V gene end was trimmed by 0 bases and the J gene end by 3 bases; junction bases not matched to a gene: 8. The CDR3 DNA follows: TGTGCCAGCAGCTTGGGAGGGGCCAGCGGGAAAGAGACCCAGTACTTC. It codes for CASSLGGASGKETQYF.

CDR3 coding DNA: TGTGCCAGCAGTTTGTCGAAGGGGGCTAATTCACCCCTCCACTTT. Its translation: CASSLSKGANSPLHF. V usage is TRBV27 and J usage is TRBJ1-6; TRBD1 aligns across 7 bases. V shed 3 bases and J 6 bases; nucleotides not matched to a gene: 5. This CDR3 is 15 amino acids long. CDR1 is MNHEY, CDR2 SMNVEV, per germline (reference sequence).

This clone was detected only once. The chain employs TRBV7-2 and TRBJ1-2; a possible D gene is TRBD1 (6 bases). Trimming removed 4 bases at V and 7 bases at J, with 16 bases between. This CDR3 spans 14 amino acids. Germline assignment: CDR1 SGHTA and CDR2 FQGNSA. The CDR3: CASSSPGAPSGYTF. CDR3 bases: TGTGCCAGCAGCTCCCCAGGGGCCCCAAGTGGCTACACCTTC.

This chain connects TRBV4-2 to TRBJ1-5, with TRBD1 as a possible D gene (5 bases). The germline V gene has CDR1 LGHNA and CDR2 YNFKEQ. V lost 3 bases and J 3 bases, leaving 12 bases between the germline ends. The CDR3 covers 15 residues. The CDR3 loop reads CASSQGQLPNQPQHF. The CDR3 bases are TGTGCCAGCAGCCAGGGGCAGCTACCCAATCAGCCCCAGCATTTT.

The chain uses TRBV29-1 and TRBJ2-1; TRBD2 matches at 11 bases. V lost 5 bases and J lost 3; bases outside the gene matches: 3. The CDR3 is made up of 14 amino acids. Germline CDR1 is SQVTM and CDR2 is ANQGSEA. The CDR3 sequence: CSVPTSGDYNEQFF. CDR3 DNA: TGCAGCGTTCCGACTAGCGGGGACTACAATGAGCAGTTCTTC.

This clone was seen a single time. CDR3 sequence reads: CRATGITEAFF. The DNA for the CDR3 is TGCAGAGCGACAGGGATCACTGAAGCTTTCTTT. The chain uses TRBV20-1 and TRBJ1-1; 7 bases match TRBD1. CDR3 length equals 11 residues. Per germline, CDR1 DFQATT and CDR2 SNEGSKA (reference sequence).

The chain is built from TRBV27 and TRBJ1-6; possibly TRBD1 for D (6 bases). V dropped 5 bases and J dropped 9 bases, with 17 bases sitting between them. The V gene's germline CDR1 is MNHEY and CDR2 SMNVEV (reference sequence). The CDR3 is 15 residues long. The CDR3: CASSTNPTGPSPLHF. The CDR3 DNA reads TGTGCCAGCAGTACTAACCCCACAGGGCCTTCACCCCTCCACTTT.

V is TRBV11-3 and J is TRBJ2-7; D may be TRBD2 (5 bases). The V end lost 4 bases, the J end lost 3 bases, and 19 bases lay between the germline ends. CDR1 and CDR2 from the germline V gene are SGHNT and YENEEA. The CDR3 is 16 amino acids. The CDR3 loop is CASSYTDFRGDYEQYF. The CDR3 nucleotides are TGTGCCAGCAGCTATACGGACTTCCGAGGCGACTACGAGCAGTACTTC.

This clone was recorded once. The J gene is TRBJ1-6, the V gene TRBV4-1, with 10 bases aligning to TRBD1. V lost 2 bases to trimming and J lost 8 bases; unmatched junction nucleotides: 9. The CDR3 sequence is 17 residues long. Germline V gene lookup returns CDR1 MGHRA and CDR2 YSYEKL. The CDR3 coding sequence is TGCGCCAGCAGCCAACCCGGGACAGGGGAAAGGGATTCACCCCTCCACTTT. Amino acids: CASSQPGTGERDSPLHF.

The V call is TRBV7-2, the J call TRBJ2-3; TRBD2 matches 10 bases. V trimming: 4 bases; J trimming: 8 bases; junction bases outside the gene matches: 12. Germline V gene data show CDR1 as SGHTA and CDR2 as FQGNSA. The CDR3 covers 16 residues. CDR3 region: CASSWGVRSGGATQYF. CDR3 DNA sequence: TGTGCCAGCAGCTGGGGGGTGCGGAGCGGGGGGGCTACGCAGTATTTT.

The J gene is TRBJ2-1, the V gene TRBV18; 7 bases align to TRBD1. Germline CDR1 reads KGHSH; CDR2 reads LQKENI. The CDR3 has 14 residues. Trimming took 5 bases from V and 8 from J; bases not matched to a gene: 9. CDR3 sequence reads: CASSTTGQGDEQFF. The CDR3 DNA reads TGTGCCAGCTCAACGACAGGGCAAGGTGATGAGCAGTTCTTC.

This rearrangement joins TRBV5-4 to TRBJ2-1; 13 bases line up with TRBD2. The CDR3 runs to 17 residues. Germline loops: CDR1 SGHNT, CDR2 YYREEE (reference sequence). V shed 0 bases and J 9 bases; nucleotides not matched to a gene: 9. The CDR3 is CASSLGTSGGQWGEQFF. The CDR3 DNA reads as TGTGCCAGCAGCTTGGGGACTAGCGGGGGCCAGTGGGGTGAGCAGTTCTTC.

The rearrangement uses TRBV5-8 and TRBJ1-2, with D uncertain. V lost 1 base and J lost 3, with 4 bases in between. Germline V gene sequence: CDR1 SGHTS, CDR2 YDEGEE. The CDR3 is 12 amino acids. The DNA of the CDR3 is TGTGCCAGCAGCTTGCGGGACTATGGCTACACCTTC. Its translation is CASSLRDYGYTF. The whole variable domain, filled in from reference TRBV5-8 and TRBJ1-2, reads EAGVTQSPTHLIKTRGQQATLRCSPISGHTSVYWYQQALGLGLQFLLWYDEGEERNRGNFPPRFSGRQFPNYSSELNVNALELEDSALYLCASSLRDYGYTFGSGTRLTVV.

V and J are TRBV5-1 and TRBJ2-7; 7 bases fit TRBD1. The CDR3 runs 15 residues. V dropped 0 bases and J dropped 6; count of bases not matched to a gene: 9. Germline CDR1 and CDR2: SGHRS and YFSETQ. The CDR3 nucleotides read TGCGCCAGCAGCTTGGTTGCAGGGGGTCCGGCCGAGCAGTACTTC. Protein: CASSLVAGGPAEQYF.

CDR3: CASSLGPYTDTQYF. The CDR3 nucleotides are TGTGCCAGCAGCTTAGGGCCGTACACAGATACGCAGTATTTT. The rearrangement links TRBV7-2 to TRBJ2-3; D uncertain. The CDR3 has 14 amino acids. Trimming took 1 base from V and 2 from J, leaving 7 bases between them. CDR1 is SGHTA and CDR2 is FQGNSA in the germline V gene.